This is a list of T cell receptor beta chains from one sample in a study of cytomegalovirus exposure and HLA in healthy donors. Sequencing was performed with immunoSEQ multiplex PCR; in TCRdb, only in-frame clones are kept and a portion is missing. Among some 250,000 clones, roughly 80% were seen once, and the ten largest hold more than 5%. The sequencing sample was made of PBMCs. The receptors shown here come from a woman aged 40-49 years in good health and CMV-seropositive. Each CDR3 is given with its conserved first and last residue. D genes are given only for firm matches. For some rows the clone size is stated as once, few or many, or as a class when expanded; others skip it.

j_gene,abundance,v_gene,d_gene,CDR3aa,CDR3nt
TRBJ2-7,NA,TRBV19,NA,CASSAGTIGRGGEQYF,TGTGCCAGTAGCGCGGGGACCATCGGAAGGGGAGGCGAGCAGTACTTC
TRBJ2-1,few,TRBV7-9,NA,CASSLRVDEQFF,TGTGCCAGCAGCTTACGGGTGGATGAGCAGTTCTTC
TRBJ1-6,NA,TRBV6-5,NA,CASSYFGQLYNSPLHF,TGTGCCAGCAGTTACTTTGGACAGCTCTATAATTCACCCCTCCACTTT
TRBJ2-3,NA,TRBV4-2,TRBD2,CARTSGCTDTQYF,TGTGCCAGAACTAGCGGATGCACAGATACGCAGTATTTT
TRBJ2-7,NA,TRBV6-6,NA,CASSLSGGPGEQYF,TGTGCCAGCAGCCTCTCCGGGGGGCCGGGCGAGCAGTACTTC
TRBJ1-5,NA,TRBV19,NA,CASSRDSERGQPQHF,TGTGCCAGTAGTCGGGACTCCGAGCGGGGACAGCCCCAGCATTTT
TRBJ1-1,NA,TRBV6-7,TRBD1,CASSPTGGNTEAFF,TGTGCCAGCAGCCCGACAGGGGGGAACACTGAAGCTTTCTTT
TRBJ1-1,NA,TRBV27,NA,CASSNRATEAFF,TGTGCCAGCAGTAACAGGGCCACTGAAGCTTTCTTT
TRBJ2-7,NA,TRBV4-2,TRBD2,CASSEGLAGGSPYEQYF,TGTGCCAGCAGCGAGGGACTAGCGGGAGGGTCGCCCTACGAGCAGTACTTC
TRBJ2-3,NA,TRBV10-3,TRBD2,CAISAGLAGGAPGSDTQYF,TGTGCCATCAGTGCGGGGCTAGCGGGGGGGGCCCCAGGTTCGGATACGCAGTATTTT
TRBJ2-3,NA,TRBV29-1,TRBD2,CSVRRESRTDTQYF,TGCAGCGTTCGGCGGGAGTCGCGCACAGATACGCAGTATTTT
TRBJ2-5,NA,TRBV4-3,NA,CASSQDWGEETQYF,TGCGCCAGCAGCCAAGATTGGGGAGAAGAGACCCAGTACTTC
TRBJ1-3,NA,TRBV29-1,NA,CSYTPGASSGNTIYF,TGCAGCTATACTCCAGGCGCTTCCTCTGGAAACACCATATATTTT
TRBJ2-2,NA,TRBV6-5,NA,CASSYSDYTGELFF,TGTGCCAGCAGTTATTCCGACTACACCGGGGAGCTGTTTTTT
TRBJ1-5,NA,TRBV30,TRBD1,CAWSVPGGADQPQHF,TGTGCCTGGAGTGTACCAGGGGGCGCGGATCAGCCCCAGCATTTT
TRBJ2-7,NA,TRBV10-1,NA,CASSEGRIAATYEQYF,TGCGCCAGCAGTGAGGGGCGGATAGCGGCTACCTACGAGCAGTACTTC
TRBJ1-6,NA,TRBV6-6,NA,CASRGQGRNNSPLHF,TGTGCCAGTAGGGGCCAGGGGCGGAATAATTCACCCCTCCACTTT
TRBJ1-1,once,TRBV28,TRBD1,CASTVNSGGPERAFF,TGTGCCAGCACCGTCAACTCAGGGGGCCCAGAGAGGGCTTTCTTT
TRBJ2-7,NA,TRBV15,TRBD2,CATSRGPGGAGEQYF,TGTGCCACCAGCAGAGGTCCCGGGGGGGCTGGAGAGCAGTACTTC
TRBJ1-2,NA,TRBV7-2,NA,CASSAMQGRGAYGYTF,TGTGCCAGCAGCGCTATGCAGGGGAGGGGGGCCTATGGCTACACCTTC
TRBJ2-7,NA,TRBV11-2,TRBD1,CAPRGHFFYEQYF,TGTGCCCCCAGGGGGCATTTCTTCTACGAGCAGTACTTC
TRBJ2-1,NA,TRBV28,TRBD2,CASSLLAGVRNEQFF,TGTGCCAGCAGTTTACTAGCGGGAGTGCGTAATGAGCAGTTCTTC
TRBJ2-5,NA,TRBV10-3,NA,CAISGQGSQTQYF,TGTGCCATCAGTGGTCAGGGCTCCCAGACCCAGTACTTC
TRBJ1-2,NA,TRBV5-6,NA,CASSSSNYGYTF,TGTGCCAGCAGCTCTAGCAACTATGGCTACACCTTC
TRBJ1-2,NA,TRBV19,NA,CASSITENYGYTF,TGTGCCAGTAGTATCACCGAGAACTATGGCTACACCTTC
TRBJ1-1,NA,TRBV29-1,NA,CSVDALGQNTEAFF,TGCAGCGTTGACGCCCTTGGACAGAACACTGAAGCTTTCTTT
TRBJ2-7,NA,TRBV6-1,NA,CASSEARTASYEQYF,TGTGCCAGCAGTGAGGCCCGGACTGCCTCTTACGAGCAGTACTTC
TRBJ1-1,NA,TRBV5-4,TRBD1,CASSLDRGVTEAFF,TGTGCCAGCAGCTTGGACAGGGGAGTGACTGAAGCTTTCTTT
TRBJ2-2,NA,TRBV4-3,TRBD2,CASSQGRAGGILGELFF,TGCGCCAGCAGCCAAGGGAGGGCGGGGGGTATCCTCGGGGAGCTGTTTTTT
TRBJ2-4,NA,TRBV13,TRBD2,CASSPSLAGGGIQYF,TGTGCCAGCAGCCCCTCTTTAGCGGGAGGTGGCATTCAGTACTTC
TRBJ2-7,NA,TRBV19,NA,CASSRQGGPYEQYF,TGTGCCAGTAGTAGGCAGGGGGGCCCTTACGAGCAGTACTTC
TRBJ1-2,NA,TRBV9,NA,CASQEASGGGFGYTF,TGTGCCTCCCAAGAGGCTTCGGGGGGCGGTTTTGGCTACACCTTC
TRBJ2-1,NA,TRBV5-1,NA,CASRSSSSYNEQFF,TGCGCCAGCAGGAGTTCTAGCAGTTACAATGAGCAGTTCTTC
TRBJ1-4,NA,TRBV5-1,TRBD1,CASRMTGVREKLFF,TGCGCCAGCAGAATGACAGGGGTTAGGGAAAAACTGTTTTTT
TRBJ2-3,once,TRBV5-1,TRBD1,CASSRTGAPSTDTQYF,TGCGCCAGCAGCCGTACAGGGGCGCCCTCCACAGATACGCAGTATTTT
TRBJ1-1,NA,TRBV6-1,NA,CASIPGLTNTEAFF,TGTGCCAGCATCCCGGGACTCACAAACACTGAAGCTTTCTTT
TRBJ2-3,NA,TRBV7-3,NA,CASSSTTRRADTQYF,TGTGCCAGCAGCTCAACAACCCGGCGGGCAGATACGCAGTATTTT
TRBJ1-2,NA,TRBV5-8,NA,CASSRGGGLGYTF,TGTGCCAGCAGCAGGGGTGGAGGGCTCGGCTACACCTTC
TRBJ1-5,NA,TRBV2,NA,CASSPGEQQPQHF,TGTGCCAGCAGTCCAGGGGAACAGCAGCCCCAGCATTTT